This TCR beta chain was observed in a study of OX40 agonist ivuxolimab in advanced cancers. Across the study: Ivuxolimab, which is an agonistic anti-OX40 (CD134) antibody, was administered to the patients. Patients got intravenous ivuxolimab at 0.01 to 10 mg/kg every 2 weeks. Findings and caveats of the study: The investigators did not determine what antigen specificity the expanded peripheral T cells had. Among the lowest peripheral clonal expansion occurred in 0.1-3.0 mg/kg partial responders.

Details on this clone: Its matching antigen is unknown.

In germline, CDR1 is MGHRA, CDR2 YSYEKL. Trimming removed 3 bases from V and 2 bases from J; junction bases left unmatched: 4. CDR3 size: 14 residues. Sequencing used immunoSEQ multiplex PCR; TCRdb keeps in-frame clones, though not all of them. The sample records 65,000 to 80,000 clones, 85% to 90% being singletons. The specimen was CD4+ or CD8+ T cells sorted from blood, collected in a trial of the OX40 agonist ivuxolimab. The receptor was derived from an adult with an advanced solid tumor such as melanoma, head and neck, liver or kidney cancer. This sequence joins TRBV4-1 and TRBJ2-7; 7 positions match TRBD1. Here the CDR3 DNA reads TGCGCCAGCAGCCAGTACAGGGGAACCTACGAGCAGTACTTC. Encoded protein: CASSQYRGTYEQYF.